The 6 T cell receptor beta chains listed next were all sequenced from one sample in a study of PD-L1 blockade in urothelial cancer. Assay used: immunoSEQ multiplex PCR; TCRdb lists only in-frame clones, some missing. Of 35,000 to 45,000 clones listed, around 80% are singletons. The source material was PBMCs, sampled around atezolizumab (anti-PD-L1) treatment. The receptors derive from a man aged 65 to 85 with urothelial cancer.

Only one count was recorded for this clone. The genes are TRBV30 and TRBJ2-5; the match to TRBD1 covers 9 bases. CDR3 length equals 13 residues. Germline-derived CDR1 and CDR2 are GTSNPN and SVGIG (reference sequence). The J segment lost 6 bases and the V segment lost 5 bases, leaving 7 bases of the junction unmatched. The CDR3 nucleotides read TGTGCCTGGGGACAGGGGAATCGAAAGACCCAGTACTTC. This codes for CAWGQGNRKTQYF.

This rearrangement joins TRBV27 to TRBJ2-3; 9 positions match TRBD2. V gave up 1 base and J gave up 5 bases; unmatched junction bases: 13. Germline V gene lookup returns CDR1 MNHEY and CDR2 SMNVEV (reference sequence). The length of the CDR3 is 18 residues. This chain's CDR3 is CASSLFSSFARGGDTQYF. The CDR3 region has the DNA TGTGCCAGCAGTTTATTTTCTAGTTTCGCGCGGGGGGGAGATACGCAGTATTTT.

The genes are TRBV9 and TRBJ2-3, with TRBD2 identical over 12 bases. Germline-derived CDR1 and CDR2 are SGDLS and YYNGEE. This CDR3 region has 16 residues. V trimming: 4 bases; J trimming: 2 bases; junction bases outside the gene matches: 5. In DNA, the CDR3 is TGTGCCAGCAGCCCTTGGACTAGCGGGACCACAGATACGCAGTATTTT. Translating gives CASSPWTSGTTDTQYF.

The chain recombines TRBV27 with TRBJ2-3; tentative D call: TRBD2 (5 bases). The ends were cut back, 5 bases at V and 1 base at J, with 13 bases in the middle. The CDR3 consists of 15 residues. Germline V gives CDR1 MNHEY, CDR2 SMNVEV (reference sequence). The CDR3 here is CASSPRRSGTDTQYF. The DNA for the CDR3 is TGTGCCAGCAGTCCTAGGAGGTCCGGCACAGATACGCAGTATTTT.

The rearrangement joins TRBV7-9 to TRBJ2-2, with a possible D match to TRBD2 (5 bases). Germline lookup yields CDR1 SEHNR and CDR2 FQNEAQ (reference sequence). This CDR3 comprises 15 residues. Deletions cut 1 base from V and 2 bases from J, with 8 bases between. The CDR3 spells CASSLVGLNTGELFF. The CDR3 DNA follows: TGTGCCAGCAGCTTAGTTGGACTTAACACCGGGGAGCTGTTTTTT. Full variable domain (missing parts from reference TRBV7-9 and TRBJ2-2): DTGVSQNPRHKITKRGQNVTFRCDPISEHNRLYWYRQTLGQGPEFLTYFQNEAQLEKSRLLSDRFSAERPKGSFSTLEIQRTEQGDSAMYLCASSLVGLNTGELFFGEGSRLTVL.

The chain uses TRBV20-1 and TRBJ2-5; D ambiguous. Between the trimmed V and J ends, which lost 2 bases and 3 bases, there was a span of 4 bases. Per the germline V gene, CDR1 is DFQATT and CDR2 is SNEGSKA (reference sequence). CDR3 length: 11 residues. The chain's CDR3 is CSARPEETQYF. DNA of the CDR3: TGCAGTGCTAGACCGGAAGAGACCCAGTACTTC.